This passage covers 29 T cell receptor beta chains from one sample sequenced in a study of metastatic and nonmetastatic thyroid tumors. Nobody among the patients had been given any treatment before thyroid surgery. TCRdb used MiXCR to call clones anew from the PCR reads. The sample lists some 8,500 clones, about 40% occurring once. Input material: tumor tissue. The receptors shown here come from a female donor with papillary thyroid cancer or a benign thyroid nodule (not recorded which). Some clones in this sample may be carry-over from other donors' samples.

This clone is deemed medium-sized. The rearrangement joins TRBV29-1 to TRBJ2-7; tentatively, D is TRBD1 (6 bases). Germline loops: CDR1 SQVTM, CDR2 ANQGSEA. The CDR3 has 12 residues. V shed 5 bases and J shed 4 bases, with 12 bases lying between them. The CDR3 region is CSVNRDNYEQYF. CDR3 in DNA: TGCAGCGTTAACCGGGACAATTACGAGCAGTACTTC.

This clone counts as medium-sized. This chain connects TRBV12-3 or TRBV12-4 to TRBJ2-7; 7 bases align to TRBD2. V shed 11 bases and J 3 bases; nucleotides not matched to a gene: 4. The CDR3 covers 11 residues. The CDR3 is CASGGNYEQYF. CDR3 DNA sequence: TGTGCCTCGGGAGGAAACTACGAGCAGTACTTC.

The rearrangement links TRBV7-2 to TRBJ1-2; D is unclear. Germline CDR1 is SGHTA and CDR2 is FQGNSA. CDR3 length equals 13 residues. V lost 0 bases and J lost 7, with 9 bases in between. The DNA for the CDR3 is TGTGCCAGCAGCTTAGCACGATCGTCTGGCTACACCTTC. It codes for CASSLARSSGYTF. The complete variable domain, with remaining parts taken from reference TRBV7-2 and TRBJ1-2, reads GAGVSQSPSNKVTEKGKDVELRCDPISGHTALYWYRQSLGQGLEFLIYFQGNSAPDKSGLPSDRFSAERTGGSVSTLTIQRTQQEDSAVYLCASSLARSSGYTFGSGTRLTVV.

This clone was recorded only once. The chain carries TRBV20-1 and TRBJ1-2; D is possibly TRBD1 (5 bases). CDR1 and CDR2 from the germline V gene are DFQATT and SNEGSKA (reference sequence). The CDR3 covers 15 residues. V was clipped by 0 bases and J by 0 bases, with 11 bases between them. In nucleotides, the CDR3 is TGCAGTGCTAGAGATCGAGACAGTGCTAACTATGGCTACACCTTC. As protein: CSARDRDSANYGYTF.

This clone was picked up one time. The chain combines TRBV11-2 with TRBJ1-1; possibly TRBD1 for D (6 bases). Germline CDR1 reads SGHAT; CDR2 reads FQNNGV. V was shortened by 1 base and J by 1 base, with 7 bases between the two germline ends. This CDR3 has 14 amino acids. In nucleotides, the CDR3 is TGTGCCAGCAGCTTAGCAGGGGCGAACACTGAAGCTTTCTTT. Amino acids: CASSLAGANTEAFF.

The chain has TRBV27 and TRBJ2-2; 9 nucleotides align to TRBD1. J gave up 2 bases and V 6 bases, and 4 bases lay outside the gene matches. In germline, CDR1 is MNHEY, CDR2 SMNVEV (reference sequence). The CDR3 is made up of 15 amino acids. CDR3 sequence: CASRGQGTNTGELFF. The CDR3 DNA reads as TGTGCCAGCAGAGGACAGGGGACAAACACCGGGGAGCTGTTTTTT.

This clone has more than one count but fewer than ten. The chain has TRBV19 and TRBJ1-2, with D unresolved. CDR3 length: 11 amino acids. With 3 bases removed from V and 8 bases from J, the gap between germline ends came to 7 bases. CDR1 and CDR2 (germline): LNHDA, SQIVND (reference sequence). The CDR3 reads CASSMGPGYTF. The CDR3 nucleotides are TGTGCCAGTAGTATGGGTCCAGGCTACACCTTC.

This clone is judged medium-sized. CDR3 sequence (DNA): TGTGCCAGCACCTTGGGGGGGGGTTCATCCTACGAGCAGTACTTC. The encoded protein is CASTLGGGSSYEQYF. The gene calls are TRBV6-1 and TRBJ2-7, with 7 bases matching TRBD2. Trimming took 7 bases from V and 1 from J; bases not matched to a gene: 10. CDR1 and CDR2 (germline): MNHNS, SASEGT. The CDR3 contains 15 residues.

The chain has TRBV9 and TRBJ2-6, with unresolved D. V lost 0 bases and J lost 0, with 4 bases in between. The CDR3 is made up of 15 amino acids. Germline V gives CDR1 SGDLS, CDR2 YYNGEE. The CDR3 loop is CASSVGSSGANVLTF. The CDR3 bases are TGTGCCAGCAGCGTAGGAAGCTCTGGGGCCAACGTCCTGACTTTC.

By proportion, this clone is medium-sized (0.01 to 0.1%). This chain joins TRBV19 and TRBJ1-1, with D possibly being TRBD1 (5 bases). The CDR3 covers 14 residues. With 6 bases removed from V and 0 bases from J, the gap between germline ends came to 11 bases. CDR1 LNHDA and CDR2 SQIVND come from the germline V gene (reference sequence). Written as DNA, the CDR3 is TGTGCCAGTAGACCCCCACAGGTGAACACTGAAGCTTTCTTT. Translation: CASRPPQVNTEAFF.

Relative to its sample, this clone is medium-sized (0.01 to 0.1%). V usage is TRBV12-3 or TRBV12-4 and J usage is TRBJ2-2; 10 nucleotides line up with TRBD1. With V trimmed by 6 bases and J by 6 bases, 4 bases remained unmatched. The CDR3 is made up of 14 amino acids. CDR3 in DNA: TGTGCCAGCAGGACAGGGGGCAATGCCGGGGAGCTGTTTTTT. Its protein product is CASRTGGNAGELFF.

This clone appeared a few times. The gene calls are TRBV7-3 and TRBJ1-2; no firm D call. Trimming removed 4 bases from V and 6 bases from J, with 0 bases in between. The CDR3 is 9 amino acids. In germline, CDR1 is SGHTA, CDR2 FQGTGA. The CDR3 DNA is TGTGCCAGCAGCTATGGCTACACCTTC. It specifies CASSYGYTF.

This clone is labeled as medium-sized. The rearrangement uses TRBV12-3 or TRBV12-4 and TRBJ1-6, with D possibly TRBD1 on 5 matching bases. V was cut by 6 bases and J by 0 bases, with 18 bases left in between. The CDR3 covers 18 residues. The CDR3 is CASSQGFWRSSYNSPLHF. CDR3 DNA: TGTGCCAGCAGCCAGGGATTTTGGAGAAGCTCCTATAATTCACCCCTCCACTTT.

This clone has a count of ten or more. This rearrangement joins TRBV4-2 to TRBJ1-1; D is unresolved. The CDR3 is made up of 14 amino acids. V was cut by 0 bases and J by 0 bases, with 5 bases left in between. Germline V gives CDR1 LGHNA, CDR2 YNFKEQ. The CDR3 loop is CASSQEEVNTEAFF. CDR3 DNA sequence: TGTGCCAGCAGCCAAGAAGAAGTGAACACTGAAGCTTTCTTT.

V usage is TRBV6-1 and J usage is TRBJ2-7; maybe TRBD2 (5 bases). The CDR3 is 11 amino acids. The ends were cut back, 8 bases at V and 7 bases at J, with 12 bases in the middle. CDR1 is MNHNS and CDR2 is SASEGT in the germline V gene. The CDR3 DNA reads as TGTGCCAGCGGGGTAGCGTTAGAGCAGTACTTC. Amino acids: CASGVALEQYF.

The chain uses TRBV2 and TRBJ1-1; D gene unclear. Germline assignment: CDR1 SNHLY and CDR2 FYNNEI. Trimming stripped 9 bases from V and 1 base from J, with 9 bases between. This CDR3 comprises 12 residues. The chain's CDR3 is CARGHTNTEAFF. Written as DNA, the CDR3 is TGTGCCAGGGGTCACACGAACACTGAAGCTTTCTTT.

This clone is medium-sized within its sample. The genes are TRBV14 and TRBJ1-2, with TRBD1 matching over 7 bases. Trimming cost V 6 bases and J 8 bases; bases outside gene matches: 9. This CDR3 is 13 amino acids long. Per germline, CDR1 SGHDN and CDR2 FVKESK. CDR3: CASSPTGMGGYTF. The CDR3 nucleotides read TGTGCCAGCAGTCCGACAGGGATGGGCGGCTACACCTTC. Complete variable domain (other parts from reference TRBV14 and TRBJ1-2): EAGVTQFPSHSVIEKGQTVTLRCDPISGHDNLYWYRRVMGKEIKFLLHFVKESKQDESGMPNNRFLAERTGGTYSTLKVQPAELEDSGVYFCASSPTGMGGYTFGSGTRLTVV.

The chain is built from TRBV20-1 and TRBJ2-2; the match to TRBD2 covers 7 bases. V trimming: 0 bases; J trimming: 1 base; junction bases outside the gene matches: 8. The germline gives CDR1 DFQATT, CDR2 SNEGSKA (reference sequence). The CDR3 covers 17 residues. The CDR3: CSARDPRAGVNTGELFF. As DNA, the CDR3 is TGCAGTGCTAGAGACCCTCGGGCGGGGGTGAACACCGGGGAGCTGTTTTTT.

In this sample, this clone turned up a few times. J is TRBJ2-7 and V is TRBV11-2, with D maybe TRBD1 (6 bases). CDR1 and CDR2 (germline): SGHAT, FQNNGV. V lost 1 base and J 4 bases, leaving 14 bases between the germline ends. The CDR3 contains 15 residues. CDR3 region: CASSLARSRGYEQYF. For the CDR3, the DNA is TGTGCCAGCAGCTTAGCCCGGAGCAGGGGTTACGAGCAGTACTTC.

The rearrangement links TRBV5-1 to TRBJ1-2; 8 bases agree with TRBD1. The CDR3 covers 13 residues. CDR1 is SGHRS and CDR2 is YFSETQ in the germline V gene. Trimming at V came to 4 bases and at J to 6 bases, leaving 5 bases not matched to a gene. This chain's CDR3 is CASSRIQGDGYTF. The CDR3 nucleotides are TGCGCCAGCAGCAGAATACAGGGGGATGGCTACACCTTC. The variable domain in full, completed from reference TRBV5-1 and TRBJ1-2, reads KAGVTQTPRYLIKTRGQQVTLSCSPISGHRSVSWYQQTPGQGLQFLFEYFSETQRNKGNFPGRFSGRQFSNSRSEMNVSTLELGDSALYLCASSRIQGDGYTFGSGTRLTVV.

This clone is labeled as medium-sized. This chain uses TRBV20-1 with TRBJ2-3; TRBD2 is a possible D gene (6 bases). CDR1 DFQATT and CDR2 SNEGSKA come from the germline V gene (reference sequence). V lost 1 base, J lost 1 base, and 12 bases lay in between. The CDR3 is 15 residues long. CDR3 loop: CSARVSGGGTDTQYF. The CDR3 DNA reads TGCAGTGCTAGAGTATCCGGGGGAGGCACAGATACGCAGTATTTT.

As concerns this clone: Because the CDR3 is missing its conserved closing phenylalanine or tryptophan, this is likely a read error. This chain connects TRBV6-1 to TRBJ1-2; 7 nucleotides match TRBD1. V dropped 7 bases and J dropped 4; count of bases not matched to a gene: 9. The CDR3 is made up of 14 amino acids. Germline CDR1 MNHNS, CDR2 SASEGT. CDR3 in DNA: TGTGCCAGCAACCTGGGACAGTGTCTCTATGGCTACACCGTC. Its protein is CASNLGQCLYGYTV.

The rearrangement joins TRBV7-8 to TRBJ1-2; D is ambiguous. V was cut by 4 bases and J by 3 bases, with 15 bases left in between. The CDR3 covers 15 residues. The V gene's germline CDR1 is SGHVS and CDR2 FQNEAQ. The CDR3 DNA reads as TGTGCCAGCAGCTGGACCATCCGGGCTGACTATGGCTACACCTTC. It is translated as CASSWTIRADYGYTF.

There are many counts of this clone. The chain couples TRBV6-1 to TRBJ2-3; the D gene is possibly TRBD1 (6 bases). V lost 4 bases and J lost 1, with 9 bases in between. This CDR3 spans 14 amino acids. CDR1 and CDR2 (germline): MNHNS, SASEGT. The CDR3 spells CASSARQGTDTQYF. For the CDR3, the DNA is TGTGCCAGCAGTGCGAGACAGGGCACAGATACGCAGTATTTT.

The V gene is TRBV24-1, the J gene TRBJ2-7; a possible D gene is TRBD1 (5 bases). Germline lookup yields CDR1 KGHDR and CDR2 SFDVKD. CDR3 size: 13 residues. Trimming took off 4 bases at V and 5 bases at J, with 11 bases between the two ends. CDR3 bases: TGTGCCACCAGTGACCAGGGTTCCCACGAGCAGTACTTC. Translating it yields CATSDQGSHEQYF.

CDR3 in DNA: TGCGCCAGCAGCTGGGGACTAGCGGGAATGAATGAGCAGTTCTTC. Translated: CASSWGLAGMNEQFF. The chain employs TRBV5-1 and TRBJ2-1, with 13 bases lining up with TRBD2. CDR3 length: 15 amino acids. Germline values: CDR1 SGHRS, CDR2 YFSETQ. The V gene end was trimmed by 3 bases and the J gene end by 7 bases; junction bases not matched to a gene: 4.

V and J are TRBV20-1 and TRBJ1-6, with D unclear. Per the germline V gene, CDR1 is DFQATT and CDR2 is SNEGSKA (reference sequence). The CDR3 consists of 15 residues. Trimming shortened V by 1 base and J by 7 bases, and 14 bases separated the two germline ends. CDR3 protein: CSARVSQARNSPLHF. CDR3 DNA sequence: TGCAGTGCTAGAGTATCTCAGGCTCGAAATTCACCCCTCCACTTT.

This chain joins TRBV18 and TRBJ1-6; D possibly corresponds to TRBD1 (5 bases). The better agreement between TRBJ1-1 and the DNA end casts doubt on the J call. The CDR3 loop spans 14 amino acids. Germline loops: CDR1 KGHSH, CDR2 LQKENI. CDR3 nucleotides: TGTGCCAGCTCACCACCGGCTGGGGGAGGCGAAGCTTTCTTT. This gives the protein CASSPPAGGGEAFF.

The V and J genes are TRBV30 and TRBJ1-2, with unresolved D. Germline V gene lookup returns CDR1 GTSNPN and CDR2 SVGIG (reference sequence). Trimming removed 4 bases at V and 4 bases at J, with 10 bases between. The length of the CDR3 is 12 residues. The CDR3 coding sequence is TGTGCCTGGACAGGTTTCAGCTATGGCTACACCTTC. This encodes CAWTGFSYGYTF.